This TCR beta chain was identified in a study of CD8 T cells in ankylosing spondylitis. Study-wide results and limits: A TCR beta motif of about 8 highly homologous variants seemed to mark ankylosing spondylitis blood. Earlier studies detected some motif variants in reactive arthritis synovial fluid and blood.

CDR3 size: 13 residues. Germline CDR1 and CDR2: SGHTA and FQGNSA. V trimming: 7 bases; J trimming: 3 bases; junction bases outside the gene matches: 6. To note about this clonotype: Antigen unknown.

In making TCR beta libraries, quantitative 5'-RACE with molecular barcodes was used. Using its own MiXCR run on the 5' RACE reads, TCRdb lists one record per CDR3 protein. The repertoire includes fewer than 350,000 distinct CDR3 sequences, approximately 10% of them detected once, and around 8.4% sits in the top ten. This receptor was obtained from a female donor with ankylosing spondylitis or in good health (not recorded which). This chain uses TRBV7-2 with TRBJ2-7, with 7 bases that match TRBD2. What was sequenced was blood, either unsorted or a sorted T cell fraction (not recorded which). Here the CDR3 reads CASTWTGGYEQYF. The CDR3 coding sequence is TGTGCCAGCACCTGGACGGGAGGCTACGAGCAGTACTTC.